The source of this T cell receptor beta chain is a study of blood T cells in healthy people across ages. Study context: Per every two T cells, about one barcoded beta molecule was captured by template switching. Study findings and constraints: Reliance upon unsorted PBMCs precluded definitive naive versus antigen-experienced comparison.

V was clipped by 1 base and J by 0 bases, with 10 bases between them. Looked up from germline, CDR1 is SSHAT and CDR2 is FNYEAQ (reference sequence). The CDR3 contains 15 residues. The use of a sample-barcoded 5' primer and a J-beta primer mix characterized a second PCR of roughly 7 to 12 cycles. One entry per CDR3 protein, called by TCRdb with MiXCR from the 5' RACE reads. The repertoire has about 1 million distinct CDR3 sequences, under 45% of them found once; the top ten carry about 20%. Comment on this clonotype: What it binds is unknown.

The V gene is TRBV7-7, the J gene TRBJ2-7; a weak D match, TRBD2 (5 bases). This clonotype was obtained from a woman aged 55-69 years in good health. The sequencing input was blood. The chain's CDR3 is CASSLGPGFSYEQYF. DNA for the CDR3: TGTGCCAGCAGCTTAGGGCCGGGATTCTCCTACGAGCAGTACTTC.